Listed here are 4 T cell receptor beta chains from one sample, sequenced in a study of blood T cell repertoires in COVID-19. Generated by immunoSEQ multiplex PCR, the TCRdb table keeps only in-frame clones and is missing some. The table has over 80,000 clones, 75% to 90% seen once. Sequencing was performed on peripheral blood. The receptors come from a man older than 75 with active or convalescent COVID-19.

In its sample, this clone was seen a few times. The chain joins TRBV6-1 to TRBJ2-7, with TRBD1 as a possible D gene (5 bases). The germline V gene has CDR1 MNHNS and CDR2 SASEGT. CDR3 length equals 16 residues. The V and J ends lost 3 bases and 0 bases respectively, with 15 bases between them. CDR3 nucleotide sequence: TGTGCCAGCAGTGACGACACTCGACAGATCTCCTACGAGCAGTACTTC. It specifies CASSDDTRQISYEQYF.

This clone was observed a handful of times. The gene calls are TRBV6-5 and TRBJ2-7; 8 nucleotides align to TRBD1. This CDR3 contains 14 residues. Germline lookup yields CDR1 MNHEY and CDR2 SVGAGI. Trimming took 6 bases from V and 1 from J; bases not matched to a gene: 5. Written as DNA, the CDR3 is TGTGCCAGCAGGGGGGACAGGAGATCCTACGAGCAGTACTTC. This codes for CASRGDRRSYEQYF.

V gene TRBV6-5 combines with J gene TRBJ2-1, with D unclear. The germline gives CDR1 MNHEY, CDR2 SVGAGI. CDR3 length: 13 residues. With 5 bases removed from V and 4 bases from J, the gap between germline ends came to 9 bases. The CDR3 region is CASSRNIYNEQFF. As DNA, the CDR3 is TGTGCCAGCAGTCGCAACATTTACAATGAGCAGTTCTTC.

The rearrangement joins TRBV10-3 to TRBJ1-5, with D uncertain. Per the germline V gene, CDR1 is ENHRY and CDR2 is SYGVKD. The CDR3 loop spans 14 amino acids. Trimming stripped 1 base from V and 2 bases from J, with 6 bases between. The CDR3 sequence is CAISELRGNQPQHF. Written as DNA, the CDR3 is TGTGCCATCAGTGAGTTGAGGGGCAATCAGCCCCAGCATTTT.